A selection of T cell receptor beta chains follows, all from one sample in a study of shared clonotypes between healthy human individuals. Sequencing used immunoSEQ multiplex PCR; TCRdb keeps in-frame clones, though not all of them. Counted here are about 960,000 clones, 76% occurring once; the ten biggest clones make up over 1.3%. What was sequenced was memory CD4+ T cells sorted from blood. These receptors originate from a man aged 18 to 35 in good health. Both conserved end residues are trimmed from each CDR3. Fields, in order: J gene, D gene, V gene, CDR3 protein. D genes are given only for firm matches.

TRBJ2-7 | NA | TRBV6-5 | ASSRPDSYEQY
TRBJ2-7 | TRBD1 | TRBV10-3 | AIRPGQNSYEQY
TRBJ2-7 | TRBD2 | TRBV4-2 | ASIGVAGGSPYEQY
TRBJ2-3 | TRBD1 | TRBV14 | ASSQPQGATQY
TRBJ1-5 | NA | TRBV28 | ASSILQQPQH
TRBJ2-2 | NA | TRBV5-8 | ASSLGRSHTGELF
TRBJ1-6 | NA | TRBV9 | ASSVGGSNNSPLH
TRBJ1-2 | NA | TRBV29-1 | SVSLWRGDYGYT
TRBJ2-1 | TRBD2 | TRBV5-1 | ASSSGLAGGRGINEQF
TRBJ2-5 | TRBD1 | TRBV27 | ASSTLPGQGIGETQY
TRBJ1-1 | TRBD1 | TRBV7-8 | ASSLWTGVNTEAF
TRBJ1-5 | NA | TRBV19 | ASADGGLGNQPQH
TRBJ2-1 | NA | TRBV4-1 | ASSQDLGGNNEQF
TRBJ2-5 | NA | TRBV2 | ASSESRKQETQY
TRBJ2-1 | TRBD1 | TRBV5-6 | ASSLEGGQF
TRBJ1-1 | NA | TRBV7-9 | ASSFGSGTEAF
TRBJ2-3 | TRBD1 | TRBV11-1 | ASSLDRGPDTQY
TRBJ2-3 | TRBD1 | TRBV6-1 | ASSWTGGTDTQY
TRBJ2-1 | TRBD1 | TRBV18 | ASSPGTASYNEQF
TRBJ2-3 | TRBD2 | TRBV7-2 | ASSLEASGGAADTQY
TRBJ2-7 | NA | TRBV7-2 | ASSPGGQNYEQY
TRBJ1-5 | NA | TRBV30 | AWSTRHSNQPQH
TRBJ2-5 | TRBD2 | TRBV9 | ASSALAGGTETQY
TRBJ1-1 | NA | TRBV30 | AWSVPPSGAF
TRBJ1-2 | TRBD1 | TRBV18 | ASSRQGDYGYT
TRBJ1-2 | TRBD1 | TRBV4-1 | ASSQARQGHSGYT
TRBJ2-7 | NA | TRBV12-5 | ASGPTGDRSKGQY
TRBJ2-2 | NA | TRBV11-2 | ASSLGPGELF
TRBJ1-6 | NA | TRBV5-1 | ASSPRYTTQGSPLH
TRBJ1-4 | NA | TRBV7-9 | ASSPGGVRSGKLF
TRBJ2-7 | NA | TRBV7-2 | ASSSPPYEQY
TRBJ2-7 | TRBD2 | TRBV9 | ASSVGGRASEQY
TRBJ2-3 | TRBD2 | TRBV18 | ASSGLGTSGTDTQY
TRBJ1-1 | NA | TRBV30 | AWSNMNTEAF
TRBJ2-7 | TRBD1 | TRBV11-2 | ASSVALGTGAYEQY
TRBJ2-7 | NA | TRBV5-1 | ASSLGSGSYEQY
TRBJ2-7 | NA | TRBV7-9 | ASSLNNEVYEQY